This TCR beta chain was sequenced in a study of regulatory T cells in long-lasting Graves disease. Study-wide results and limits: Persistent-disease Graves' patients showed less TCR diversity than new cases. Segments TRBV28, TRBJ1-2 and TRBJ2-5 showed preferential usage in persistent disease. Those with persistent disease had in common more public clonotypes (2,741) than new patients (approximately 1,000).

According to the study, TCR beta libraries were built with iRepertoire HTBI primers and CDR3-region Arm-PCR. TCRdb analysed the multiplex PCR reads with MiXCR anew, one entry per CDR3 protein. The sample has about 240,000 distinct CDR3 sequences, 20% to 25% seen once. There are 16 residues in the CDR3. V lost 7 bases, J lost 0 bases, and 7 bases stayed unmatched. CDR1 and CDR2 from the germline V gene are MGHRA and YSYEKL. For this clonotype: The antigen remains undetermined.

Time point indicated: newly diagnosed GD, antithyroid drugs for less than 3 months. Following extraction of RNA from PBMCs, that RNA was used to make the TCR library. The rearrangement uses TRBV4-1 and TRBJ2-4; TRBD1 aligns across 9 bases. This clonotype originated in a female donor with Graves disease. Sequenced here: peripheral blood mononuclear cells (PBMCs), sampled at new diagnosis, from a patient treated with antithyroid drugs. This CDR3 reads CASTTGTGQAKNIQYF. As DNA, the CDR3 is TGCGCCAGCACTACCGGGACAGGGCAAGCCAAAAACATTCAGTACTTC.